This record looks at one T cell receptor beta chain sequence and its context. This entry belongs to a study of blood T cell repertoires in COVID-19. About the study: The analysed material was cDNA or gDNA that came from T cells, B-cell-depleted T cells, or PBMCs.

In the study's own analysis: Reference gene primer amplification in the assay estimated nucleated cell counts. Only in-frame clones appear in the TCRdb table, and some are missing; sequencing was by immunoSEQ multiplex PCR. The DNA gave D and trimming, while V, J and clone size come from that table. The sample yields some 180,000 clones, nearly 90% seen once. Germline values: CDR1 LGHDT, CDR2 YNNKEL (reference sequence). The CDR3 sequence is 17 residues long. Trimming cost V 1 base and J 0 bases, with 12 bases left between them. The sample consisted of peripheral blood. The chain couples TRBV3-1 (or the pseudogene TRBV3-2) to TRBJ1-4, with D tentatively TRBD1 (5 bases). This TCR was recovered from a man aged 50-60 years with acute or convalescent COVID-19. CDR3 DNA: TGTGCCAGCAGCCAAGGAAGGGGCTATGCAACTAATGAAAAACTGTTTTTT. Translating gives CASSQGRGYATNEKLFF.